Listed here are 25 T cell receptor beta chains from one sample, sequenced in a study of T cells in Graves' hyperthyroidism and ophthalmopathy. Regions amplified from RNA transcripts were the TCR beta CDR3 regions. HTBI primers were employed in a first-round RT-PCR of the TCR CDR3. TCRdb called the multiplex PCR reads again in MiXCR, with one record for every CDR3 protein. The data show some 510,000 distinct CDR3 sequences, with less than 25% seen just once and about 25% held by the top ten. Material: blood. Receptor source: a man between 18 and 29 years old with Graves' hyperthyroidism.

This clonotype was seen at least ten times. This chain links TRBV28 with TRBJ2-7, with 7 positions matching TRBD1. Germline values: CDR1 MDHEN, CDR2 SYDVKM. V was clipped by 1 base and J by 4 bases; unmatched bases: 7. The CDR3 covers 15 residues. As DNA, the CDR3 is TGTGCCAGCAGTTTATCCGGGACAGTCCTATACGAGCAGTACTTC. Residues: CASSLSGTVLYEQYF.

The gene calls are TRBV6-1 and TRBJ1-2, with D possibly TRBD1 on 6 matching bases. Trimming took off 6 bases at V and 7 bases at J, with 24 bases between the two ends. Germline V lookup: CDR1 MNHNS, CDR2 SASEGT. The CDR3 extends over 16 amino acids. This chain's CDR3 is CASSSYLPPGAAGYTF. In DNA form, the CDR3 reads TGTGCCAGCAGCTCCTATCTGCCCCCGGGGGCTGCTGGCTACACCTTC.

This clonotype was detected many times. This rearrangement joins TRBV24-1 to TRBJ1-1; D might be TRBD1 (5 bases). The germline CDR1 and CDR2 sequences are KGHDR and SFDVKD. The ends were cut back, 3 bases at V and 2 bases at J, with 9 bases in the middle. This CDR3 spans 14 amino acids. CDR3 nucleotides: TGTGCCACCAGTGATAGGGGAAAAAACACTGAAGCTTTCTTT. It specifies CATSDRGKNTEAFF.

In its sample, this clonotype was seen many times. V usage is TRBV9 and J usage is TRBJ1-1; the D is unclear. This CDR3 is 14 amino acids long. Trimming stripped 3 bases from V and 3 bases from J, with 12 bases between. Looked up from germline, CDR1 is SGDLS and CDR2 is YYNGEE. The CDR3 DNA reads TGTGCCAGCAGCGCATCGGGTAGGGACACTGAAGCTTTCTTT. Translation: CASSASGRDTEAFF.

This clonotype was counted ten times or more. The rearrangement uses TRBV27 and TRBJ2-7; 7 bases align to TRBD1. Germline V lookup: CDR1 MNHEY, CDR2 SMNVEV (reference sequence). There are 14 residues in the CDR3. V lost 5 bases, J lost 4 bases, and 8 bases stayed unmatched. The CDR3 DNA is TGTGCCAGCAGTGATTCCGACAGGGTATACGAGCAGTACTTC. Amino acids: CASSDSDRVYEQYF.

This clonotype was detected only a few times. For the CDR3, the DNA is TGCGCCAGCAGCTTGTACAGAGATAACTATGGCTACACCTTC. Translated: CASSLYRDNYGYTF. This rearrangement joins TRBV5-1 to TRBJ1-2; D is undetermined. Germline V gives CDR1 SGHRS, CDR2 YFSETQ. The CDR3 extends over 14 amino acids. V was trimmed by 1 base and J by 1 base, leaving 8 bases between them.

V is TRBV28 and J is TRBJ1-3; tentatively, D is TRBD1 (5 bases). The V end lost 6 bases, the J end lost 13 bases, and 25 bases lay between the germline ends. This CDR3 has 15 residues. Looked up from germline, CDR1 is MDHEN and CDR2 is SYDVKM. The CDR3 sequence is CASSSPKPEQRGIYF. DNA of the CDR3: TGTGCCAGCAGCTCACCTAAACCGGAACAACGGGGGATATATTTT.

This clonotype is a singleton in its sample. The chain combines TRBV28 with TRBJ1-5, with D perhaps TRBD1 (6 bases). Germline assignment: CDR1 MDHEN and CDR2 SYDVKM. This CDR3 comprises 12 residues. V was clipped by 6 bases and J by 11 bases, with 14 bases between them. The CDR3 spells CASRTTGMSQHF. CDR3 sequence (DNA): TGTGCCAGCAGGACTACAGGGATGTCCCAGCATTTT.

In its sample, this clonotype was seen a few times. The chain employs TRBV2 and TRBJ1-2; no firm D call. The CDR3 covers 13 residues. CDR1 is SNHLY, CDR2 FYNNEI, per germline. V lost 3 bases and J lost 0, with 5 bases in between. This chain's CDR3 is CASSDSPNYGYTF. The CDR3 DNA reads TGTGCCAGCAGTGATTCCCCTAACTATGGCTACACCTTC.

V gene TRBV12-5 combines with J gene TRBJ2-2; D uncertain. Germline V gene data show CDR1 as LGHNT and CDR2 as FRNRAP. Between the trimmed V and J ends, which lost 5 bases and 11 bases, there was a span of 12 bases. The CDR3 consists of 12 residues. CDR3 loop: CASGPRPVELFF. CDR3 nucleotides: TGTGCTAGTGGTCCTCGACCCGTCGAGCTGTTTTTT.

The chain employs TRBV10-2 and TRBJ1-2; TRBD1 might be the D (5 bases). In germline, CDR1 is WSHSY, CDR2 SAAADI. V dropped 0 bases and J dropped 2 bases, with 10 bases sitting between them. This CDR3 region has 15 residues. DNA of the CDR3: TGCGCCAGCAGTGAGTCAAGGGACGGGAACTATGGCTACACCTTC. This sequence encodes CASSESRDGNYGYTF.

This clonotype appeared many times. As DNA, the CDR3 is TGTGCCAGCAGTGAAAGGGAGCGGGGGGCAGGAGAGACCCAGTACTTC. Amino acids: CASSERERGAGETQYF. The gene calls are TRBV6-1 and TRBJ2-5; 9 nucleotides match TRBD2. The trim removed 2 bases at V and 4 bases at J, leaving 8 bases unmatched. The length of the CDR3 is 16 residues. Germline-derived CDR1 and CDR2 are MNHNS and SASEGT.

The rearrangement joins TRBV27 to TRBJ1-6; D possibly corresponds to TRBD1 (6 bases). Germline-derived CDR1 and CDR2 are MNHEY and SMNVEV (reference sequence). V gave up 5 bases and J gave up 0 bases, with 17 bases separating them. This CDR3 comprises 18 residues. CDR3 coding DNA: TGTGCCAGCAGTCTCCACCTGGACAGAAGCTCCTATAATTCACCCCTCCACTTT. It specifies CASSLHLDRSSYNSPLHF.

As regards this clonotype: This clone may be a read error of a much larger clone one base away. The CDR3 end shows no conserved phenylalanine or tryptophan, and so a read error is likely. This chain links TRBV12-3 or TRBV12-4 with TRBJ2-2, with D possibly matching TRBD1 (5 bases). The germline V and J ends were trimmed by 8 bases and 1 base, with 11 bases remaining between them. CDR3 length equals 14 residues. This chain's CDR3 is CASGANRNTGELFL. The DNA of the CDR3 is TGTGCCAGCGGGGCAAACCGGAACACCGGGGAGCTGTTTTTG.

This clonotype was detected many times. The CDR3 DNA is TGTGCCAGCATGGACAGACCTTACACTGAAGCTTTCTTT. Translation gives CASMDRPYTEAFF. The rearrangement links TRBV28 to TRBJ1-1; tentative D call: TRBD1 (6 bases). The germline gives CDR1 MDHEN, CDR2 SYDVKM. The CDR3 extends over 13 amino acids. Trimming left V 7 bases short and J 3 bases short, with 12 bases between.

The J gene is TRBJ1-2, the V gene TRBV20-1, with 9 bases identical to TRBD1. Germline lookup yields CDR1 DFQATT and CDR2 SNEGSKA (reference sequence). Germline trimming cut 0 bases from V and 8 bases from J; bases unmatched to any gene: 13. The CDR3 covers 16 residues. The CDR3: CSAREWTGAPYGGYTF. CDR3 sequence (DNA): TGCAGTGCTAGAGAGTGGACAGGGGCTCCCTATGGCGGCTACACCTTC.

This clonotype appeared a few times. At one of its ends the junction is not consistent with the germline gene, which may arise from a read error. The CDR3 sequence is CASSLYNRGAKNIKYF. Written as DNA, the CDR3 is TGTGCCAGCAGTTTATATAACAGGGGTGCCAAAAACATTAAGTACTTC. The gene calls are TRBV28 and TRBJ2-4, with TRBD1 matching over 7 bases. The CDR3 sequence is 16 residues long. The germline CDR1 and CDR2 sequences are MDHEN and SYDVKM.

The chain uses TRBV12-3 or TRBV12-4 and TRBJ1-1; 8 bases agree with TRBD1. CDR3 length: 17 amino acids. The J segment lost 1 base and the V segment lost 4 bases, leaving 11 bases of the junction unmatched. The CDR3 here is CASSSHSQGARNTEAFF. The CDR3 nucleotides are TGTGCCAGCAGTTCCCACAGCCAGGGGGCGCGGAACACTGAAGCTTTCTTT.

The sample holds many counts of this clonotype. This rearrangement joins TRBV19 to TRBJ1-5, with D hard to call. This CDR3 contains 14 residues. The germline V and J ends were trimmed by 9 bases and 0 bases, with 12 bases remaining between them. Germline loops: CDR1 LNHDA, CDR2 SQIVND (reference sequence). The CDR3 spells CARDSRISNQPQHF. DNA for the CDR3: TGTGCCAGAGATTCCCGCATTAGCAATCAGCCCCAGCATTTT.

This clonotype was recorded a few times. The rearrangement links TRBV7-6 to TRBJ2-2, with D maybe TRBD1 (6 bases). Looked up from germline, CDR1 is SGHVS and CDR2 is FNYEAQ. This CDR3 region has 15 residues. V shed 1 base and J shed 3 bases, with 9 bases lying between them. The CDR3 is CASSLDRAYTGELFF. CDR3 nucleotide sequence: TGTGCCAGCAGCTTAGACAGGGCCTACACCGGGGAGCTGTTTTTT. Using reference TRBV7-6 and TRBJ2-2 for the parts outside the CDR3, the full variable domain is GAGVSQSPRYKVTKRGQDVALRCDPISGHVSLYWYRQALGQGPEFLTYFNYEAQQDKSGLPNDRFSAERPEGSISTLTIQRTEQRDSAMYRCASSLDRAYTGELFFGEGSRLTVL.

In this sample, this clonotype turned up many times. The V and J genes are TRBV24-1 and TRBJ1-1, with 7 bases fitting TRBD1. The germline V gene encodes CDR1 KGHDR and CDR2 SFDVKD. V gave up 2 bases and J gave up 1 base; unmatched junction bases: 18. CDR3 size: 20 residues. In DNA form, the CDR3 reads TGTGCCACCAGTGATTCCCCTATTGGACAGGCGACGACCGAGAACACTGAAGCTTTCTTT. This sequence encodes CATSDSPIGQATTENTEAFF.

CDR3 loop: CASSQYEGGLYF. The CDR3, as DNA: TGCGCCAGCAGCCAATACGAGGGAGGGCTGTACTTC. This chain uses TRBV4-1 with TRBJ2-7, with 7 bases fitting TRBD2. V shed 2 bases, J shed 12 bases, and the junction held 7 bases outside the gene matches. There are 12 residues in the CDR3. CDR1 and CDR2 (germline): MGHRA, YSYEKL.

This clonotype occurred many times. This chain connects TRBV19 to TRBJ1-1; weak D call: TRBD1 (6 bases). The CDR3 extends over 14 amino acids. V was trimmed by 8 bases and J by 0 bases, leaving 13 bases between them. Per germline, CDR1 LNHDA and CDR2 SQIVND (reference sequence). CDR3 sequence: CASHLDSMNTEAFF. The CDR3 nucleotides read TGTGCCAGTCACCTGGACAGCATGAACACTGAAGCTTTCTTT. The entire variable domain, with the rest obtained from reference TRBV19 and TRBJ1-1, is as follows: DGGITQSPKYLFRKEGQNVTLSCEQNLNHDAMYWYRQDPGQGLRLIYYSQIVNDFQKGDIAEGYSVSREKKESFPLTVTSAQKNPTAFYLCASHLDSMNTEAFFGQGTRLTVV.

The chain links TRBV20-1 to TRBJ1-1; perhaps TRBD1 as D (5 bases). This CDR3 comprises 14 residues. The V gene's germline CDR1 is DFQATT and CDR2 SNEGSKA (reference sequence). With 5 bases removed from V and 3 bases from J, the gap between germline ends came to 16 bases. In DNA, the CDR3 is TGCAGTGCTCCACGTAACCTAGGGGACACTGAAGCTTTCTTT. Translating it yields CSAPRNLGDTEAFF.

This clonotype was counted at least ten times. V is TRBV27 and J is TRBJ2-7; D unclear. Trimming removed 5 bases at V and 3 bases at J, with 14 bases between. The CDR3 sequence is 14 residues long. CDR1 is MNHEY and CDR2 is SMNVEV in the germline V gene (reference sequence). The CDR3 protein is CASSLARAGYEQYF. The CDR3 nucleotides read TGTGCCAGCAGTCTTGCCCGGGCCGGCTACGAGCAGTACTTC.